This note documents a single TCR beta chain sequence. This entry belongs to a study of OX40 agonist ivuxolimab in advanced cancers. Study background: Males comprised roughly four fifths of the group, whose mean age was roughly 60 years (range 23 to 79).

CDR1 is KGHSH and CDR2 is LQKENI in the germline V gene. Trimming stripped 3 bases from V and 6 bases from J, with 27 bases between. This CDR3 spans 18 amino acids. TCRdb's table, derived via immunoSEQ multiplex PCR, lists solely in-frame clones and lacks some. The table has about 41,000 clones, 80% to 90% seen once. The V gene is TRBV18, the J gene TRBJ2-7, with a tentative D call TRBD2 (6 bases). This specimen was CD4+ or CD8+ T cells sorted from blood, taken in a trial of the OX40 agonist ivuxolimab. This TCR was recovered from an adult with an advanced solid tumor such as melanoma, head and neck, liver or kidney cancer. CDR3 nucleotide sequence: TGTGCCAGCTCACCGTACATGATCGGGACTGGCGGGGACGTCGAGCAGTACTTC. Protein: CASSPYMIGTGGDVEQYF.